These 9 T cell receptor beta chains were all obtained from the same sample, sequenced in a study. TCRdb reanalysed the 5' RACE reads using MiXCR and keeps one entry per CDR3 protein. Of around 37,000 distinct CDR3 sequences in the sample, less than 30% were seen once. Material for sequencing was memory CD4+ T cells sorted from a lymph node. Subset indicated: memory CD4+ T cells, CD4+CD45RO+CD25-. The receptors originated from a female donor with breast cancer.

This clonotype has just a few counts. The V and J genes are TRBV7-9 and TRBJ2-5, with no clear D. Germline CDR1 reads SEHNR; CDR2 reads FQNEAQ (reference sequence). The V and J ends lost 3 bases and 2 bases respectively, with 4 bases between them. This CDR3 has 12 residues. The CDR3 nucleotides read TGTGCCAGCAGCTTCGGACAAGAGACCCAGTACTTC. Its protein is CASSFGQETQYF.

This clonotype has a count of ten or more. The gene calls are TRBV6-1 and TRBJ1-5, with D perhaps matching TRBD1 (6 bases). V was clipped by 7 bases and J by 9 bases, with 16 bases between them. There are 13 residues in the CDR3. The germline V gene encodes CDR1 MNHNS and CDR2 SASEGT. The CDR3 protein is CASTETGAGPQHF. The CDR3 DNA reads TGTGCCAGCACCGAAACGGGGGCAGGGCCCCAGCATTTT.

DNA for the CDR3: TGTGCCAGCAGCGTGGCTAATTACAGGGCCGGGGAGCTGTTTTTT. This gives the protein CASSVANYRAGELFF. The V and J genes are TRBV9 and TRBJ2-2, with D possibly being TRBD1 (6 bases). The CDR3 totals 15 residues. The V end was cut by 2 bases, the J end by 6 bases, with 14 bases between. The germline CDR1 and CDR2 sequences are SGDLS and YYNGEE.

The chain couples TRBV7-9 to TRBJ1-4; possible D gene TRBD1, 6 bases. The CDR3 covers 14 residues. The V and J ends lost 4 bases and 4 bases respectively, with 10 bases between them. Germline-derived CDR1 and CDR2 are SEHNR and FQNEAQ (reference sequence). The DNA of the CDR3 is TGTGCCAGCAGCTCAAGGACAGTTAATGAAAAACTGTTTTTT. Translating gives CASSSRTVNEKLFF.

On this clonotype itself: Relative to the germline gene, one junction end is altered; a read error may explain this. As DNA, the CDR3 is TGTGCCTGCAGCCAAGAACTGGTGTCTAGCGGGGGGTTTATGCAGTTCTTC. It encodes CACSQELVSSGGFMQFF. The chain links TRBV4-2 to TRBJ2-1; TRBD2 matches 11 bases. Germline loops: CDR1 LGHNA, CDR2 YNFKEQ. This CDR3 spans 17 amino acids.

The chain has TRBV5-1 and TRBJ2-3, with 8 bases fitting TRBD2. V lost 0 bases, J lost 4 bases, and 7 bases stayed unmatched. Looked up from germline, CDR1 is SGHRS and CDR2 is YFSETQ. This CDR3 region has 16 residues. The CDR3 nucleotides read TGCGCCAGCAGCTTGGATCCGGGGGGGCTCGCAGATACGCAGTATTTT. Protein sequence: CASSLDPGGLADTQYF. Looking up the rest from reference TRBV5-1 and TRBJ2-3 gives the full variable domain: KAGVTQTPRYLIKTRGQQVTLSCSPISGHRSVSWYQQTPGQGLQFLFEYFSETQRNKGNFPGRFSGRQFSNSRSEMNVSTLELGDSALYLCASSLDPGGLADTQYFGPGTRLTVL.

V usage is TRBV12-3 or TRBV12-4 and J usage is TRBJ1-1; D possibly corresponds to TRBD1 (5 bases). This CDR3 region has 15 residues. Trimming removed 2 bases at V and 4 bases at J, with 14 bases between. Here the CDR3 reads CASSLTGQGGTEAFF. Here the CDR3 DNA reads TGTGCCAGCAGTTTAACAGGCCAGGGCGGCACTGAAGCTTTCTTT.

This clonotype was seen ten or more times. The chain carries TRBV28 and TRBJ2-3; D might be TRBD1 or TRBD2, each matching 5 bases. Between the trimmed V and J ends, which lost 7 bases and 2 bases, there was a span of 19 bases. This CDR3 has 16 residues. From germline, CDR1 is MDHEN and CDR2 SYDVKM. CDR3 sequence: CASNGADLINTDTQYF. The CDR3 DNA is TGTGCCAGCAACGGGGCAGACCTTATCAACACAGATACGCAGTATTTT. Complete variable domain (other parts from reference TRBV28 and TRBJ2-3): DVKVTQSSRYLVKRTGEKVFLECVQDMDHENMFWYRQDPGLGLRLIYFSYDVKMKEKGDIPEGYSVSREKKERFSLILESASTNQTSMYLCASNGADLINTDTQYFGPGTRLTVL.

The chain combines TRBV20-1 with TRBJ2-7, with D uncertain. CDR3 length equals 12 residues. The V end lost 0 bases, the J end lost 6 bases, and 9 bases lay between the germline ends. Germline lookup yields CDR1 DFQATT and CDR2 SNEGSKA (reference sequence). CDR3 nucleotide sequence: TGCAGTGCTAGAGACGTTCATTTCGAGCAGTACTTC. It yields the protein CSARDVHFEQYF.